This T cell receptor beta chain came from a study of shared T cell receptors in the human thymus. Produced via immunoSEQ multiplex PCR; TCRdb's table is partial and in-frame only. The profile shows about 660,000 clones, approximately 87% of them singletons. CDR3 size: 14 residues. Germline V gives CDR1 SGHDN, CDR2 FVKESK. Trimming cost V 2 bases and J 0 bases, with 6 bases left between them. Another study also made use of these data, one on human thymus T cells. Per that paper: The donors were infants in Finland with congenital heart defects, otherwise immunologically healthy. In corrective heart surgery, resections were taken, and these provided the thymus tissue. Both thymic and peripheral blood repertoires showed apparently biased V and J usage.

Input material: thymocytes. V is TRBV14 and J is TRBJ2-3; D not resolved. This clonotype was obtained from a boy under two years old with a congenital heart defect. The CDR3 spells CASSQSPSTDTQYF. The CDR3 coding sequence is TGTGCCAGCAGCCAATCTCCTAGCACAGATACGCAGTATTTT.